This TCR beta chain is drawn from a study of cytomegalovirus exposure and HLA in healthy donors. Findings and caveats of the study: A later analysis reportedly identified an Asian-associated ancestry cluster as carrying fewer N-insertions than the approximately 670-donor mean. Only CMV serostatus was available as immune exposure information. 164 TCR beta chains were listed as cytomegalovirus-associated.

J was trimmed by 10 bases and V by 1 base; bases with no gene match: 5. The length of the CDR3 is 14 residues. Germline CDR1 and CDR2: MNHNS and SASEGT. On this clone: What it binds is unknown.

PCR primers comprised 60 Vbeta and 13 Jbeta primers. Produced via immunoSEQ multiplex PCR; TCRdb's table is partial and in-frame only. This table holds 150,000 to 200,000 clones, 76% found once. Sequencing input: PBMCs. The chain uses TRBV6-1 and TRBJ1-4, with TRBD1 identical over 8 bases. The TCR comes from a male donor in good health and CMV-seronegative. The CDR3 DNA reads as TGTGCCAGCAGTGAAGGGCAGGGGGCAGGAAAACTGTTTTTT. Amino acids: CASSEGQGAGKLFF.